The 26 T cell receptor beta chains reported below all come from one sample, sequenced in a study of CD8 T cells in Susac syndrome. With random hexamers, reverse transcription was performed on about 0.5 to 1 ug of RNA. TCRdb re-derived calls from the immunoSEQ multiplex PCR reads in MiXCR, one entry per CDR3 protein. The sample lists a few hundred thousand distinct CDR3 sequences; 85% to 95% were seen once. The specimen was CD4+ T cells from PBMCs. The receptors here all came from a human donor with multiple sclerosis.

The chain has TRBV5-1 and TRBJ2-5; the D is unclear. Germline CDR1 and CDR2: SGHRS and YFSETQ. Trimming took 0 bases from V and 1 from J, leaving 7 bases between them. This CDR3 comprises 14 residues. In DNA form, the CDR3 reads TGCGCCAGCAGCTTGGAGGTTAGCCAAGAGACCCAGTACTTC. Amino acid sequence: CASSLEVSQETQYF.

This chain connects TRBV20-1 to TRBJ2-5; TRBD2 might be the D (5 bases). V was clipped by 2 bases and J by 7 bases, with 8 bases between them. The CDR3 runs 11 residues. CDR1 DFQATT and CDR2 SNEGSKA come from the germline V gene (reference sequence). CDR3 in amino acids: CSARLAATQYF. CDR3 DNA sequence: TGCAGTGCTAGACTAGCAGCGACCCAGTACTTC.

The gene calls are TRBV3-1 and TRBJ1-4, with D possibly matching TRBD1 (5 bases). The CDR3 sequence is 13 residues long. V was clipped by 4 bases and J by 6 bases, with 9 bases between them. Per germline, CDR1 LGHDT and CDR2 YNNKEL (reference sequence). The DNA of the CDR3 is TGTGCCAGCAGCCCGGGGCAGGATGAAAAACTGTTTTTT. Amino acids: CASSPGQDEKLFF.

This sequence joins TRBV20-1 and TRBJ2-4, with D tentatively TRBD1 (6 bases). V lost 6 bases, J lost 7 bases, and 19 bases lay in between. Germline V gene data show CDR1 as DFQATT and CDR2 as SNEGSKA (reference sequence). CDR3 length: 14 residues. This CDR3 reads CSAIPGTSDNIQYF. In nucleotides, the CDR3 is TGCAGTGCAATTCCCGGGACATCGGATAACATTCAGTACTTC.

This clonotype was seen only once. The CDR3 DNA sequence: TGCAGCGTTGAACGACAGGGCGGCACTGAAGCTTTCTTT. It is translated as CSVERQGGTEAFF. The rearrangement uses TRBV29-1 and TRBJ1-1; the match to TRBD1 covers 7 bases. With 2 bases clipped from V and 4 bases from J, the junction kept 4 bases outside the gene matches. Germline V gives CDR1 SQVTM, CDR2 ANQGSEA. The CDR3 covers 13 residues.

The rearrangement links TRBV6-2 or TRBV6-3 to TRBJ2-3; 8 bases match TRBD2. V was clipped by 2 bases and J by 0 bases; unmatched bases: 13. Germline V gene lookup returns CDR1 MNHEY and CDR2 SVGEGT. The CDR3 is made up of 19 amino acids. DNA for the CDR3: TGTGCCAGCAGTTACCCGGCCGGCGTAGCGGGGTCTAGCACAGATACGCAGTATTTT. It codes for CASSYPAGVAGSSTDTQYF.

CDR3 in amino acids: CSITGTGNTEAFF. The CDR3 region has the DNA TGCAGCATCACCGGGACAGGGAACACTGAAGCTTTCTTT. V usage is TRBV29-1 and J usage is TRBJ1-1, with TRBD1 matching over 8 bases. In germline, CDR1 is SQVTM, CDR2 ANQGSEA. With 8 bases clipped from V and 1 base from J, the junction kept 6 bases outside the gene matches. This CDR3 comprises 13 residues. The full variable domain, with the rest looked up from reference TRBV29-1 and TRBJ1-1, is SAVISQKPSRDICQRGTSLTIQCQVDSQVTMMFWYRQQPGQSLTLIATANQGSEATYESGFVIDKFPISRPNLTFSTLTVSNMSPEDSSIYLCSITGTGNTEAFFGQGTRLTVV.

V usage is TRBV3-1 and J usage is TRBJ2-7; D is possibly TRBD1 (5 bases). CDR3 length equals 13 residues. The V and J ends lost 1 base and 3 bases respectively, with 7 bases between them. The germline V gene has CDR1 LGHDT and CDR2 YNNKEL (reference sequence). In DNA, the CDR3 is TGTGCCAGCAGCCAAGGGCAGGGCTACGAGCAGTACGTC. As protein: CASSQGQGYEQYV.

V usage is TRBV3-1 and J usage is TRBJ2-7, with D maybe TRBD1 (5 bases). With 0 bases removed from V and 3 bases from J, the gap between germline ends came to 6 bases. This CDR3 is built from 13 residues. The germline V gene has CDR1 LGHDT and CDR2 YNNKEL (reference sequence). DNA of the CDR3: TGTGCCAGCAGCCAAGACAGGGACTACGAGCAGTACTTC. It encodes CASSQDRDYEQYF.

J is TRBJ1-2 and V is TRBV29-1; no clear D. V was shortened by 5 bases and J by 4 bases, with 17 bases between the two germline ends. Germline-derived CDR1 and CDR2 are SQVTM and ANQGSEA. This CDR3 is 14 amino acids long. The CDR3, as DNA: TGCAGCGTTCTAGCGGACGTGGGTTCCTATGGCTACACCTTC. This codes for CSVLADVGSYGYTF. Supplemented by reference TRBV29-1 and TRBJ1-2, the full variable domain reads SAVISQKPSRDICQRGTSLTIQCQVDSQVTMMFWYRQQPGQSLTLIATANQGSEATYESGFVIDKFPISRPNLTFSTLTVSNMSPEDSSIYLCSVLADVGSYGYTFGSGTRLTVV.

V gene TRBV5-1 combines with J gene TRBJ2-4; no clear D. Germline V gene sequence: CDR1 SGHRS, CDR2 YFSETQ. V was trimmed by 5 bases and J by 8 bases, leaving 11 bases between them. The CDR3 runs to 12 residues. The CDR3: CASSKGTDIQYF. CDR3 in DNA: TGCGCCAGCAGTAAGGGTACGGACATTCAGTACTTC.

The chain recombines TRBV28 with TRBJ2-4; the D gene is possibly TRBD1 (6 bases). The CDR3 spans 14 residues. V gave up 7 bases and J gave up 0 bases, with 10 bases separating them. Germline V gene sequence: CDR1 MDHEN, CDR2 SYDVKM. CDR3 coding DNA: TGTGCCAGCATCCCAGGGGTAGCCAAAAACATTCAGTACTTC. Its translation is CASIPGVAKNIQYF.

The V call is TRBV15, the J call TRBJ1-6; maybe TRBD1 (5 bases). Germline-derived CDR1 and CDR2 are LNHNV and YYDKDF (reference sequence). The CDR3 is 13 residues long. V shed 3 bases and J shed 8 bases, with 8 bases lying between them. The CDR3 coding sequence is TGTGCCACCAGCAGGACAGCCGATTCACCCCTCCACTTT. Its translation is CATSRTADSPLHF.

This chain uses TRBV6-6 with TRBJ1-4; the D is unclear. The V end lost 4 bases, the J end lost 4 bases, and 10 bases lay between the germline ends. Germline V gene data show CDR1 as MNHNY and CDR2 as SVGAGI (reference sequence). This CDR3 comprises 14 residues. This CDR3 reads CASSSDGGNEKLFF. The CDR3 DNA is TGTGCCAGCAGTTCCGACGGAGGTAATGAAAAACTGTTTTTT.

The chain carries TRBV9 and TRBJ2-5, with 9 bases matching TRBD2. Germline lookup yields CDR1 SGDLS and CDR2 YYNGEE. This CDR3 is 15 amino acids long. The V gene end was trimmed by 4 bases and the J gene end by 4 bases; junction bases not matched to a gene: 8. CDR3 amino acids: CASSIRGRGGETQYF. The CDR3 region has the DNA TGTGCCAGCAGCATCCGAGGGCGGGGGGGAGAGACCCAGTACTTC.

The gene calls are TRBV30 and TRBJ1-2; D unresolved. Germline V gene lookup returns CDR1 GTSNPN and CDR2 SVGIG (reference sequence). V was shortened by 3 bases and J by 8 bases, with 13 bases between the two germline ends. The length of the CDR3 is 12 residues. The CDR3 here is CAWRYGVLGYTF. The CDR3 coding sequence is TGTGCCTGGAGATATGGGGTCCTGGGCTACACCTTC.

The CDR3 DNA follows: TGTGCCAGCAGCGTAGGTCAGGGTGGTGAGTCCTACGAGCAGTACTTC. Its translation is CASSVGQGGESYEQYF. This chain links TRBV9 with TRBJ2-7, with D perhaps matching TRBD1 (5 bases). From germline, CDR1 is SGDLS and CDR2 YYNGEE. V lost 0 bases and J lost 1, with 14 bases in between. The CDR3 has 16 amino acids.

This clonotype was seen just once. The rearrangement joins TRBV5-1 to TRBJ2-3; D unclear. The CDR3 loop spans 12 amino acids. Between the trimmed V and J ends, which lost 5 bases and 4 bases, there was a span of 8 bases. The germline V gene has CDR1 SGHRS and CDR2 YFSETQ. CDR3 DNA sequence: TGCGCCAGCAGTTTTTCACCAGATACGCAGTATTTT. Its translation: CASSFSPDTQYF.

The chain recombines TRBV6-5 with TRBJ2-7; TRBD1 matches at 7 bases. V shed 8 bases, J shed 2 bases, and the junction held 3 bases outside the gene matches. Germline V gene sequence: CDR1 MNHEY, CDR2 SVGAGI. The CDR3 spans 12 residues. The CDR3 bases are TGTGCCAGCGGGACAGCTACCTACGAGCAGTACTTC. This codes for CASGTATYEQYF.

The CDR3 coding sequence is TGTGCCAGCAGCTTACTCGCCGATGAGCAGTTCTTC. Its translation is CASSLLADEQFF. The chain links TRBV11-1 to TRBJ2-1; the D is unclear. The germline gives CDR1 SGHAT, CDR2 FQDESV (reference sequence). This CDR3 spans 12 amino acids. V lost 2 bases to trimming and J lost 8 bases, with 7 bases between them.

J is TRBJ1-6 and V is TRBV9; D not resolved. The V and J ends lost 6 bases and 5 bases respectively, with 9 bases between them. The CDR3 is made up of 13 amino acids. Germline values: CDR1 SGDLS, CDR2 YYNGEE. This chain's CDR3 is CASTRGDNSPLHF. The CDR3 DNA is TGTGCCAGCACCCGCGGAGATAATTCACCCCTCCACTTT.

The chain carries TRBV5-1 and TRBJ2-7; the match to TRBD1 covers 9 bases. Germline V gene sequence: CDR1 SGHRS, CDR2 YFSETQ. V shed 7 bases and J 3 bases; nucleotides not matched to a gene: 5. This CDR3 contains 13 residues. The CDR3 loop reads CASRAGQGYEQYF. Here the CDR3 DNA reads TGCGCCAGCCGGGCGGGACAGGGCTACGAGCAGTACTTC. The complete variable domain, with remaining parts taken from reference TRBV5-1 and TRBJ2-7, reads KAGVTQTPRYLIKTRGQQVTLSCSPISGHRSVSWYQQTPGQGLQFLFEYFSETQRNKGNFPGRFSGRQFSNSRSEMNVSTLELGDSALYLCASRAGQGYEQYFGPGTRLTVT.

This clonotype was observed once. The rearrangement uses TRBV30 and TRBJ1-2, with a tentative D call TRBD1 (5 bases). The CDR3 is made up of 11 amino acids. V lost 0 bases and J lost 12, with 11 bases in between. Germline-derived CDR1 and CDR2 are GTSNPN and SVGIG (reference sequence). For the CDR3, the DNA is TGTGCCTGGAGTGTAACCGACAGAAACACCTTC. Translating it yields CAWSVTDRNTF.

The chain carries TRBV9 and TRBJ1-4; 7 bases agree with TRBD1. This CDR3 spans 16 amino acids. The J segment lost 3 bases and the V segment lost 3 bases, leaving 8 bases of the junction unmatched. Germline CDR1 SGDLS, CDR2 YYNGEE. Written as DNA, the CDR3 is TGTGCCAGCAGCGGATCCCGGACAGGTTCTAATGAAAAACTGTTTTTT. It yields the protein CASSGSRTGSNEKLFF.

The chain has TRBV11-2 and TRBJ1-3; 7 nucleotides line up with TRBD1. The J segment lost 0 bases and the V segment lost 5 bases, leaving 4 bases of the junction unmatched. The germline V gene has CDR1 SGHAT and CDR2 FQNNGV. CDR3 size: 15 residues. The DNA for the CDR3 is TGTGCCAGCAGCGGATGGGACAGCTCTGGAAACACCATATATTTT. Protein sequence: CASSGWDSSGNTIYF.

V gene TRBV27 combines with J gene TRBJ2-7; D gene unclear. Trimming left V 6 bases short and J 4 bases short, with 7 bases between. Germline V gene sequence: CDR1 MNHEY, CDR2 SMNVEV (reference sequence). The CDR3 is 11 residues long. The CDR3 DNA is TGTGCCAGCAGGCTGGAATACGAGCAGTACGTC. It translates to CASRLEYEQYV.